This T cell receptor beta chain appears in the sequencing data of a study of technical replicates of blood from several donors. Using immunoSEQ multiplex PCR, the repertoire was profiled, and TCRdb retains in-frame clones only, with some absent. Of approximately 60,000 clones listed, more than 75% were seen once; the top ten hold 4.5% to 6.5%. The sample consisted of PBMCs. The sequence derives from a human donor in good health. Some clones in this sample may be carry-over from other donors' samples.

The CDR3 region has the DNA TGCGCCAGCAGCCAAGTGGTCGGGGGGAGCTCCTACAATGAGCAGTTCTTC. Translated: CASSQVVGGSSYNEQFF. The gene calls are TRBV4-1 and TRBJ2-1, with TRBD2 matching over 7 bases. Losses at the gene ends were 1 base for V and 0 bases for J; bases not matched to a gene: 6. The CDR3 has 17 amino acids. CDR1 is MGHRA, CDR2 YSYEKL, per germline.